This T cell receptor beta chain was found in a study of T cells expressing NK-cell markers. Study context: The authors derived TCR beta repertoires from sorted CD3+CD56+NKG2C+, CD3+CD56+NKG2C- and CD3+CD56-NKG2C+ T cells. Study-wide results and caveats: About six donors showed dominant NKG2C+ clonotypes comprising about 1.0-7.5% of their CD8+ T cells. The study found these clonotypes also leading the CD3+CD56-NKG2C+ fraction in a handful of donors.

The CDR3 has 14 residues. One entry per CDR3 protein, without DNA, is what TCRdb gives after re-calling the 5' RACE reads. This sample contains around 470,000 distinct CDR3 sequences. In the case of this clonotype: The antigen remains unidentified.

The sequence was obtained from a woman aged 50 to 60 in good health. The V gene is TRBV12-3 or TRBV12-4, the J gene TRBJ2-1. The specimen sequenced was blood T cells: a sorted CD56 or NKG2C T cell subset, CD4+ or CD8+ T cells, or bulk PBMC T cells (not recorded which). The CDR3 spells CASTHRYSYNEQFF.